These 5 T cell receptor beta chains were all obtained from the same sample, sequenced in a study of blood T cells in healthy people across ages. Alongside a J-beta primer mix, a sample-barcoded 5' primer served in a second PCR lasting roughly 7 to 11 cycles. Each CDR3 protein gets one entry after TCRdb re-called the 5' RACE reads with MiXCR. Of approximately 800,000 distinct CDR3 sequences detected, about 62% appear once; the ten largest clones hold roughly 22%. Input material: blood. These TCRs come from a young man in good health.

This rearrangement joins TRBV25-1 to TRBJ2-7, with 8 bases identical to TRBD1. The CDR3 totals 15 residues. V dropped 1 base and J dropped 6; count of bases not matched to a gene: 8. The V gene's germline CDR1 is MGHDK and CDR2 SYGVNS. The CDR3 DNA follows: TGTGCCAGCAGTGAATCGGGACAGGTTAAGTTCGAGCAGTACTTC. It is translated as CASSESGQVKFEQYF.

The chain joins TRBV20-1 to TRBJ2-5; D is unresolved. Germline assignment: CDR1 DFQATT and CDR2 SNEGSKA (reference sequence). CDR3 length: 13 amino acids. V lost 1 base, J lost 2 bases, and 8 bases lay in between. For the CDR3, the DNA is TGCAGTGCTAGAGTTAGTCTGCAAGAGACCCAGTACTTC. Its protein product is CSARVSLQETQYF.

The V call is TRBV7-8, the J call TRBJ2-5; 7 nucleotides agree with TRBD1. Losses at the gene ends were 4 bases for V and 5 bases for J; bases not matched to a gene: 13. The CDR3 contains 16 residues. Germline CDR1 reads SGHVS; CDR2 reads FQNEAQ. The CDR3 DNA follows: TGTGCCAGCAGCTCTACAGGGGCACGAGCCGCCGAGACCCAGTACTTC. This gives the protein CASSSTGARAAETQYF.

This CDR3 is CSVVSPPAYNEQFF. The CDR3 DNA sequence: TGCAGCGTTGTAAGTCCACCGGCCTACAATGAGCAGTTCTTC. The J gene is TRBJ2-1, the V gene TRBV29-1; D ambiguous. The CDR3 has 14 residues. Germline loops: CDR1 SQVTM, CDR2 ANQGSEA. V was trimmed by 4 bases and J by 2 bases, leaving 12 bases between them.

The chain couples TRBV7-2 to TRBJ1-2; TRBD1 might be the D (6 bases). Trimming left V 4 bases short and J 8 bases short, with 20 bases between. In germline, CDR1 is SGHTA, CDR2 FQGNSA. CDR3 length: 15 residues. CDR3 nucleotide sequence: TGTGCCAGCAGCTCCCACAGGGATACCCTACAGGGCTACACCTTC. This encodes CASSSHRDTLQGYTF.